This record covers a single T cell receptor beta chain. TCRdb's table, derived via immunoSEQ multiplex PCR, lists solely in-frame clones and lacks some. Of under 350,000 clones in the sample, about 89% were seen once. This sample was included in a study of blood T cell repertoires in COVID-19. Study summary: The United States, Italy and Spain provided the acute and convalescent COVID-19 samples.

Losses at the gene ends were 4 bases for V and 8 bases for J; bases not matched to a gene: 5. The CDR3 has 14 residues. Germline V gene lookup returns CDR1 MNHEY and CDR2 SVGAGI. The sequence was obtained from a woman aged 18 to 35 who had recovered from COVID-19. V gene TRBV6-5 combines with J gene TRBJ1-6, with 7 nucleotides matching TRBD1. Sequencing was carried out using PBMCs or T cells enriched from blood (not recorded which). The CDR3 loop reads CASSSQTGHSPLHF. As DNA, the CDR3 is TGTGCCAGCAGTTCCCAGACAGGGCATTCACCCCTCCACTTT.